This entry lists 17 T cell receptor beta chains sequenced from one sample in a study of blood T cell repertoires in COVID-19. Profiled with immunoSEQ multiplex PCR; TCRdb holds only in-frame clones, not every one. This sample has a few hundred thousand clones, with approximately 90% found just once. The specimen was PBMCs or T cells enriched from blood (not recorded which). The receptor source for this set is a woman aged 50 to 60 who had recovered from COVID-19.

The genes are TRBV13 and TRBJ2-7, with no clear D. The germline V gene has CDR1 PRHDT and CDR2 FYEKMQ (reference sequence). The CDR3 covers 14 residues. V was clipped by 0 bases and J by 3 bases, with 9 bases between them. CDR3 bases: TGTGCCAGCAGCTTAGGTGCGGCAATCTACGAGCAGTACTTC. Its protein is CASSLGAAIYEQYF.

The chain carries TRBV27 and TRBJ1-6; 8 bases align to TRBD1. Germline values: CDR1 MNHEY, CDR2 SMNVEV (reference sequence). The J segment lost 9 bases and the V segment lost 6 bases, leaving 7 bases of the junction unmatched. The CDR3 extends over 14 amino acids. CDR3 DNA: TGTGCCAGCAGCCGGACAGGGCAAGGTTCACCCCTCCACTTT. This gives the protein CASSRTGQGSPLHF.

V is TRBV28 and J is TRBJ1-1; 8 nucleotides agree with TRBD1. The CDR3 length is 11 residues. Germline V CDR1 and CDR2: MDHEN, SYDVKM. J lost 13 bases, V lost 10 bases, and 11 bases had no gene match. As DNA, the CDR3 is TGTGCCACCCCTTCAGGACAGGGACTTTTCTTT. It yields the protein CATPSGQGLFF.

V is TRBV30 and J is TRBJ1-4, with D perhaps TRBD1 (6 bases). Germline lookup yields CDR1 GTSNPN and CDR2 SVGIG (reference sequence). V was shortened by 7 bases and J by 4 bases, with 13 bases between the two germline ends. The CDR3 runs to 13 residues. CDR3 in amino acids: CASLGHHNEKLFF. CDR3 nucleotide sequence: TGTGCCTCCTTGGGACACCATAATGAAAAACTGTTTTTT.

The count of this clone is one. This chain connects TRBV28 to TRBJ1-2; D possibly corresponds to TRBD1 (5 bases). The V gene's germline CDR1 is MDHEN and CDR2 SYDVKM. CDR3 length: 14 residues. V was shortened by 7 bases and J by 5 bases, with 17 bases between the two germline ends. The CDR3 here is CASNSVQGGYGYTF. The CDR3 DNA sequence: TGTGCCAGCAATTCGGTTCAGGGAGGATATGGCTACACCTTC.

V and J are TRBV18 and TRBJ1-1; 10 bases agree with TRBD1. V was pared by 5 bases and J by 0 bases, with 3 bases of the junction left unmatched. In germline, CDR1 is KGHSH, CDR2 LQKENI. This CDR3 is 15 amino acids long. Here the CDR3 DNA reads TGTGCCAGCTCAACCGGGACAGGGGTGAACACTGAAGCTTTCTTT. It specifies CASSTGTGVNTEAFF.

The CDR3 nucleotides read TGTGCCAGCAGCGCAGCCGGGACAATCTCCTACGAGCAGTACTTC. Its translation is CASSAAGTISYEQYF. J is TRBJ2-7 and V is TRBV7-2, with a possible D match to TRBD1 (6 bases). Trimming stripped 5 bases from V and 0 bases from J, with 14 bases between. The germline gives CDR1 SGHTA, CDR2 FQGNSA. The CDR3 is 15 amino acids. Full variable domain (remainder filled in from reference TRBV7-2 and TRBJ2-7): GAGVSQSPSNKVTEKGKDVELRCDPISGHTALYWYRQSLGQGLEFLIYFQGNSAPDKSGLPSDRFSAERTGGSVSTLTIQRTQQEDSAVYLCASSAAGTISYEQYFGPGTRLTVT.

CDR3 in amino acids: CASSLTASDEQFF. The CDR3 DNA is TGCGCCAGCAGTCTTACCGCAAGCGATGAGCAGTTCTTC. The chain joins TRBV4-3 to TRBJ2-1; D ambiguous. This CDR3 contains 13 residues. The V gene lost 6 bases and the J gene lost 8 bases, with 14 bases spanning the gap. Germline-derived CDR1 and CDR2 are LGHNA and YSLEER.

The chain employs TRBV27 and TRBJ2-1, with 7 bases matching TRBD1. The germline CDR1 and CDR2 sequences are MNHEY and SMNVEV (reference sequence). The CDR3 covers 14 residues. V lost 8 bases, J lost 2 bases, and 6 bases stayed unmatched. The CDR3 DNA reads as TGTGCCAGCTATCGACAGGGCCCCTACAATGAGCAGTTCTTC. It translates to CASYRQGPYNEQFF.

The chain links TRBV28 to TRBJ2-3, with 10 bases matching TRBD2. Germline V CDR1 and CDR2: MDHEN, SYDVKM. CDR3 length: 15 residues. J was trimmed by 5 bases and V by 5 bases; bases with no gene match: 7. The CDR3: CASSPTSGVGDTQYF. CDR3 coding DNA: TGTGCCAGCAGTCCCACTAGCGGGGTTGGAGATACGCAGTATTTT. Full variable domain (remainder filled in from reference TRBV28 and TRBJ2-3): DVKVTQSSRYLVKRTGEKVFLECVQDMDHENMFWYRQDPGLGLRLIYFSYDVKMKEKGDIPEGYSVSREKKERFSLILESASTNQTSMYLCASSPTSGVGDTQYFGPGTRLTVL.

J is TRBJ1-5 and V is TRBV7-2; D remains ambiguous. The germline V gene encodes CDR1 SGHTA and CDR2 FQGNSA. This CDR3 contains 14 residues. V was pared by 0 bases and J by 6 bases, with 9 bases between. The CDR3 protein is CASSLARVTQPQHF. The CDR3 DNA follows: TGTGCCAGCAGCTTAGCCCGGGTCACTCAGCCCCAGCATTTT.

This chain joins TRBV19 and TRBJ1-1; TRBD1 aligns across 7 bases. This CDR3 spans 13 amino acids. Trimming at V came to 7 bases and at J to 6 bases, leaving 8 bases not matched to a gene. The germline V gene encodes CDR1 LNHDA and CDR2 SQIVND (reference sequence). The CDR3 region is CASTATGLAEAFF. The CDR3 DNA reads TGTGCCAGTACCGCGACAGGGTTAGCTGAAGCTTTCTTT. The full variable domain, its missing parts supplied by reference TRBV19 and TRBJ1-1, is DGGITQSPKYLFRKEGQNVTLSCEQNLNHDAMYWYRQDPGQGLRLIYYSQIVNDFQKGDIAEGYSVSREKKESFPLTVTSAQKNPTAFYLCASTATGLAEAFFGQGTRLTVV.

The chain couples TRBV7-2 to TRBJ2-3, with a weak D call TRBD1 (6 bases). The ends were cut back, 2 bases at V and 3 bases at J, with 12 bases in the middle. Germline-derived CDR1 and CDR2 are SGHTA and FQGNSA. The CDR3 is 15 residues long. The DNA of the CDR3 is TGTGCCAGCAGCTTAAGGTTGAGGGGGACAGATACGCAGTATTTT. It encodes CASSLRLRGTDTQYF.

This clone has only a few counts. The V and J genes are TRBV5-1 and TRBJ2-2; 8 bases line up with TRBD1. The V and J ends lost 1 base and 4 bases, in that order; junction bases with no gene match: 9. This CDR3 comprises 17 residues. Germline V gene lookup returns CDR1 SGHRS and CDR2 YFSETQ. The CDR3 is CASSLSWTGSGTGELFF. CDR3 bases: TGCGCCAGCAGCTTGAGTTGGACAGGGTCAGGCACCGGGGAGCTGTTTTTT.

V gene TRBV7-2 combines with J gene TRBJ2-3; D ambiguous. Trimming stripped 5 bases from V and 5 bases from J, with 11 bases between. Germline CDR1 reads SGHTA; CDR2 reads FQGNSA. The CDR3 loop spans 13 amino acids. In DNA, the CDR3 is TGTGCCAGCAGCGAAACGACTGGAGATACGCAGTATTTT. Encoded protein: CASSETTGDTQYF.

The chain joins TRBV7-2 to TRBJ2-7; 10 bases map to TRBD1. In germline, CDR1 is SGHTA, CDR2 FQGNSA. J gave up 2 bases and V 3 bases, and 4 bases lay outside the gene matches. CDR3 length equals 15 residues. The CDR3 DNA sequence: TGTGCCAGCAGCTTGGTCGGGACAGGGGCCTACGAGCAGTACTTC. This gives the protein CASSLVGTGAYEQYF.

V is TRBV19 and J is TRBJ2-7, with 11 nucleotides matching TRBD1. V was pared by 8 bases and J by 3 bases, with 3 bases of the junction left unmatched. CDR1 is LNHDA, CDR2 SQIVND, per germline (reference sequence). There are 13 residues in the CDR3. CDR3 DNA: TGTGCCAGTTCCGGGACAGGGGGCTACGAGCAGTACTTC. Translated: CASSGTGGYEQYF.